The rows below give T cell receptor beta chains drawn from one sample of a study of blood T cell repertoires in COVID-19. Here immunoSEQ multiplex PCR was the method, and the copy in TCRdb shows in-frame clones only, minus some. In the table there are just under 250,000 clones, about 86% of which are singletons. Sequencing used peripheral blood. The receptor source for this set is a woman aged 30 to 39 who had recovered from COVID-19. The CDR3 runs from the conserved cysteine through the conserved F or W. A D gene is named only where the DNA matches it firmly. The size entry is marked missing in some rows and otherwise reads once, few, many or a size class.

abundance: -
j_gene: TRBJ2-1
d_gene: -
v_gene: TRBV27
CDR3aa: CASRGGGMSYNEQFF
CDR3nt: TGTGCCAGCAGAGGCGGCGGGATGTCCTACAATGAGCAGTTCTTC

abundance: -
j_gene: TRBJ2-5
d_gene: -
v_gene: TRBV3-1/TRBV3-2
CDR3aa: CASSQDAGLETQYF
CDR3nt: TGTGCCAGCAGCCAAGATGCGGGGCTCGAGACCCAGTACTTC

abundance: -
j_gene: TRBJ1-1
d_gene: -
v_gene: TRBV19
CDR3aa: CASSMRAGNTEAFF
CDR3nt: TGTGCCAGTAGTATGAGGGCCGGGAACACTGAAGCTTTCTTT

abundance: -
j_gene: TRBJ1-2
d_gene: -
v_gene: TRBV29-1
CDR3aa: CSVAGVDGYTF
CDR3nt: TGCAGCGTTGCCGGGGTGGATGGCTACACCTTC

abundance: -
j_gene: TRBJ1-5
d_gene: -
v_gene: TRBV6-6
CDR3aa: CASSYEGRDQPQHF
CDR3nt: TGTGCCAGCAGTTACGAAGGCAGGGATCAGCCCCAGCATTTT

abundance: -
j_gene: TRBJ1-3
d_gene: TRBD1
v_gene: TRBV4-2
CDR3aa: CASSQDTGGSGNTIYF
CDR3nt: TGTGCCAGCAGCCAAGATACAGGGGGCTCTGGAAACACCATATATTTT

abundance: -
j_gene: TRBJ1-2
d_gene: TRBD1
v_gene: TRBV13
CDR3aa: CASSSRDRGPSYGYTF
CDR3nt: TGTGCCAGCAGCTCCCGGGACAGGGGGCCAAGCTATGGCTACACCTTC

abundance: -
j_gene: TRBJ2-2
d_gene: -
v_gene: TRBV20-1
CDR3aa: CSAREGGGLFF
CDR3nt: TGCAGTGCTCGAGAAGGGGGTGGGCTGTTTTTT

abundance: -
j_gene: TRBJ2-2
d_gene: -
v_gene: TRBV6-2/TRBV6-3
CDR3aa: CASSLTIGHPNTGELFF
CDR3nt: TGTGCCAGCAGCCTAACTATCGGCCACCCGAACACCGGGGAGCTGTTTTTT

abundance: -
j_gene: TRBJ2-5
d_gene: TRBD1
v_gene: TRBV7-8
CDR3aa: CASSFRTGLETQYF
CDR3nt: TGTGCCAGCAGCTTTCGGACAGGGTTGGAGACCCAGTACTTC

abundance: -
j_gene: TRBJ2-5
d_gene: -
v_gene: TRBV14
CDR3aa: CASSQVRGRGRETQYF
CDR3nt: TGTGCCAGCAGCCAAGTAAGGGGAAGGGGGAGAGAGACCCAGTACTTC

abundance: -
j_gene: TRBJ2-1
d_gene: TRBD1
v_gene: TRBV11-2
CDR3aa: CASSRDRGARGREQFF
CDR3nt: TGTGCCAGCAGCCGGGACAGGGGAGCGCGGGGGAGGGAGCAGTTCTTC

abundance: -
j_gene: TRBJ2-1
d_gene: TRBD2
v_gene: TRBV11-3
CDR3aa: CASSPSGLADNRQFF
CDR3nt: TGTGCCAGCAGCCCCTCGGGACTAGCGGATAATAGGCAGTTCTTC

abundance: -
j_gene: TRBJ2-3
d_gene: TRBD2
v_gene: TRBV5-4
CDR3aa: CASSMGLAGGEDTQYF
CDR3nt: TGTGCCAGCAGCATGGGACTAGCGGGGGGAGAAGATACGCAGTATTTT

abundance: -
j_gene: TRBJ2-5
d_gene: -
v_gene: TRBV5-4
CDR3aa: CASSLSGGKETQYF
CDR3nt: TGTGCCAGCAGCTTGTCTGGGGGCAAAGAGACCCAGTACTTC

abundance: once
j_gene: TRBJ2-7
d_gene: TRBD2
v_gene: TRBV3-1/TRBV3-2
CDR3aa: CASSQWLGSREGEQYF
CDR3nt: TGTGCCAGCAGCCAATGGCTCGGATCCCGGGAGGGGGAGCAGTACTTC

abundance: -
j_gene: TRBJ1-2
d_gene: -
v_gene: TRBV19
CDR3aa: CASSIDWTPNYGYTF
CDR3nt: TGTGCCAGTAGTATCGATTGGACACCCAACTATGGCTACACCTTC

abundance: -
j_gene: TRBJ2-7
d_gene: TRBD2
v_gene: TRBV29-1
CDR3aa: CSVEGLAGGRSYEQYF
CDR3nt: TGCAGCGTTGAAGGGCTAGCGGGGGGACGCTCCTACGAGCAGTACTTC

abundance: -
j_gene: TRBJ1-6
d_gene: -
v_gene: TRBV30
CDR3aa: CAWRGGADINSPLHF
CDR3nt: TGTGCCTGGAGGGGGGGTGCAGATATTAATTCACCCCTCCACTTT

abundance: -
j_gene: TRBJ2-5
d_gene: TRBD2
v_gene: TRBV3-1/TRBV3-2
CDR3aa: CASSQTRGGLETQYF
CDR3nt: TGTGCCAGCAGCCAGACGCGGGGGGGCTTGGAGACCCAGTACTTC

abundance: -
j_gene: TRBJ2-1
d_gene: -
v_gene: TRBV10-2
CDR3aa: CASGTGPSYNEQFF
CDR3nt: TGCGCCAGCGGCACAGGGCCATCCTACAATGAGCAGTTCTTC

abundance: -
j_gene: TRBJ2-5
d_gene: TRBD1
v_gene: TRBV27
CDR3aa: CASSLRQGYDETQYF
CDR3nt: TGTGCCAGCAGTTTAAGACAGGGATATGACGAGACCCAGTACTTC

abundance: -
j_gene: TRBJ1-1
d_gene: -
v_gene: TRBV13
CDR3aa: CASSLAVTEAFF
CDR3nt: TGTGCCAGCAGCTTAGCGGTTACTGAAGCTTTCTTT

abundance: -
j_gene: TRBJ1-5
d_gene: -
v_gene: TRBV19
CDR3aa: CASSGRGPYSNQPQHF
CDR3nt: TGTGCCAGTAGTGGGCGGGGACCATATAGCAATCAGCCCCAGCATTTT

abundance: -
j_gene: TRBJ1-2
d_gene: TRBD1
v_gene: TRBV7-9
CDR3aa: CASSFMTGGIGYTF
CDR3nt: TGTGCCAGCAGCTTCATGACAGGGGGAATAGGCTACACCTTC

abundance: -
j_gene: TRBJ1-6
d_gene: -
v_gene: TRBV7-6
CDR3aa: CASSLGGGSPLHF
CDR3nt: TGTGCCAGCAGCTTAGGGGGCGGTTCACCCCTCCACTTT

abundance: -
j_gene: TRBJ1-6
d_gene: TRBD1
v_gene: TRBV6-1
CDR3aa: CASSEARDSAAVFYSPLHF
CDR3nt: TGTGCCAGCAGTGAAGCGAGGGACAGTGCCGCCGTTTTTTATTCACCCCTCCACTTT

abundance: -
j_gene: TRBJ2-3
d_gene: TRBD2
v_gene: TRBV19
CDR3aa: CASRRTSGGAGTDTQYF
CDR3nt: TGTGCCAGTAGGAGGACTAGCGGGGGTGCTGGCACAGATACGCAGTATTTT

abundance: -
j_gene: TRBJ1-5
d_gene: -
v_gene: TRBV2
CDR3aa: CASSRAGQPQHF
CDR3nt: TGTGCCAGCAGCAGGGCAGGTCAGCCCCAGCATTTT

abundance: -
j_gene: TRBJ2-2
d_gene: TRBD1
v_gene: TRBV12-3/TRBV12-4
CDR3aa: CASSETGKGELFF
CDR3nt: TGTGCCAGCAGCGAGACAGGGAAGGGGGAGCTGTTTTTT

abundance: -
j_gene: TRBJ2-3
d_gene: TRBD1
v_gene: TRBV30
CDR3aa: CAWGQGVTDTQYF
CDR3nt: TGTGCCTGGGGACAGGGGGTCACAGATACGCAGTATTTT

abundance: once
j_gene: TRBJ2-5
d_gene: -
v_gene: TRBV14
CDR3aa: CASSQGGVETQYF
CDR3nt: TGTGCCAGCAGCCAAGGAGGCGTTGAGACCCAGTACTTC